The 9 T cell receptor beta chains below all came from one sample that was sequenced in a study of T cell clonality in common variable immunodeficiency (dated by TCRdb to about 2015). The receptor library was made with the immunoSEQ multiplex PCR assay. The clones in this table, taken by TCRdb from immuneACCESS, are in-frame only. Not every clone is retained; where verified, under half of the shortfall comes from an unresolved V gene, and the cause of the rest is unknown. For this sample, about 39,000 clones appear and none is a singleton. Around 1.5% of the sample lies in the top ten. What was sequenced was peripheral blood mononuclear cells. Receptors originate from a person aged 18 to 70 in good health.

This clone was found a few times. Read sequence stops 3 residues before the CDR3 end, and the germline J gene provides the missing end. J is TRBJ1-2 and V is TRBV20-1, with a weak D call TRBD1 (6 bases). Germline CDR1 and CDR2: DFQATT and SNEGSKA (reference sequence). The CDR3 sequence is 15 residues long. The DNA read from the CDR3 is TGCAGTGCTAGAAAGGCAGGGGAGGGCCAAGAGACC. Its protein is CSARKAGEGQET. In full, the CDR3 reads CSARKAGEGQETYTF.

This clone was seen ten or more times. The observed sequence ends 3 residues before the CDR3 terminus, with the missing tail filled in from the germline J gene. This sequence joins TRBV19 and TRBJ2-1; a possible D gene is TRBD1 (6 bases). Germline V lookup: CDR1 LNHDA, CDR2 SQIVND (reference sequence). The CDR3 has 14 residues. The germline V and J ends were trimmed by 6 bases and 2 bases, with 11 bases remaining between them. The CDR3 sequence is CASSRQATYNEQFF. The sequenced part of the CDR3 DNA is TGTGCCAGTAGCCGACAGGCTACCTACAATGAG.

In its sample, this clone was seen many times. With the read ending 3 residues before the CDR3 end, the germline J gene is used to fill in that end. This chain joins TRBV7-2 and TRBJ1-6, with TRBD1 matching 8 bases. The ends lost 1 base at V and 6 bases at J; junction bases unmatched: 2. CDR1 is SGHTA, CDR2 FQGNSA, per germline. The CDR3 length is 15 residues. The CDR3 bases that were read are TGTGCCAGCAGCTTAGGGACAGGGATTAATTCACCC. It specifies CASSLGTGINSP. In full, the CDR3 is CASSLGTGINSPLHF.

This clone was observed at least ten times. The read terminates 3 residues before the CDR3 end, so the remaining end is supplied by the germline J gene. This chain connects TRBV20-1 to TRBJ2-2, with 13 bases lining up with TRBD2. V was pared by 6 bases and J by 5 bases, with 3 bases of the junction left unmatched. Germline values: CDR1 DFQATT, CDR2 SNEGSKA (reference sequence). The CDR3 spans 14 residues. The CDR3 region is CSAGTSGKTGELFF. The covered CDR3 bases are TGCAGTGCCGGGACTAGCGGGAAGACCGGGGAG.

The sample holds many counts of this clone. The read gets to within 3 residues of the CDR3 end, and the germline J gene fills in the rest. The chain employs TRBV2 and TRBJ2-2; D uncertain. CDR1 and CDR2 (germline): SNHLY, FYNNEI. V dropped 2 bases and J dropped 4 bases, with 8 bases sitting between them. The CDR3 extends over 14 amino acids. CDR3 loop: CASSERVSTGELFF. Incomplete CDR3 DNA: TGTGCCAGCAGTGAAAGGGTTTCCACCGGGGAG.

This clone was counted ten times or more. The CDR3 end is not reached by the read, which stops 3 residues before it; the germline J gene fills it in. This rearrangement joins TRBV20-1 to TRBJ2-4, with D unclear. Germline V CDR1 and CDR2: DFQATT, SNEGSKA (reference sequence). V was pared by 0 bases and J by 3 bases, with 12 bases between. The CDR3 has 15 amino acids. The DNA read from the CDR3 is TGCAGTGCTAGAGATTCTCTGAAAGGCAAAAACATT. Translation: CSARDSLKGKNI. The full CDR3 is CSARDSLKGKNIQYF.

The table lists this clone with many counts. The covered CDR3 bases are TGTGCCAGCAGTTACTTAGCAGATACG. It encodes CASSYLADT. The entire CDR3 protein is CASSYLADTQYF. This chain uses TRBV6-2 or TRBV6-3 with TRBJ2-3; D not resolved. The read is 3 residues too short to cover the CDR3 end, so that end is filled in from the germline J gene. Trimming shortened V by 1 base and J by 4 bases, and 3 bases separated the two germline ends. The CDR3 runs 12 residues. Germline assignment: CDR1 MNHEY and CDR2 SVGEGT.

This clone has a count of ten or more. Coverage ceases 3 residues before the CDR3 finishes, and the germline J gene fills in the end. The V and J genes are TRBV2 and TRBJ2-5, with TRBD1 matching over 7 bases. CDR3 length: 14 amino acids. Per the germline V gene, CDR1 is SNHLY and CDR2 is FYNNEI. V was pared by 5 bases and J by 2 bases, with 5 bases of the junction left unmatched. CDR3 region: CASSPIRGQETQYF. The CDR3 DNA, read in part, is TGTGCCAGCAGTCCAATCAGGGGGCAAGAGACC.

This clone was picked up many times. The CDR3 end lies 3 residues beyond the end of the read and is filled in from the germline J gene. The rearrangement links TRBV9 to TRBJ2-2, with 8 nucleotides matching TRBD2. CDR3 length equals 16 residues. V dropped 0 bases and J dropped 1; count of bases not matched to a gene: 2. Germline loops: CDR1 SGDLS, CDR2 YYNGEE. The sequenced part of the CDR3 DNA is TGTGCCAGCAGCGTAGGGCTAGCGGGGAACACCGGGGAG. Encoded protein: CASSVGLAGNTGE. The CDR3 as a whole reads CASSVGLAGNTGELFF.